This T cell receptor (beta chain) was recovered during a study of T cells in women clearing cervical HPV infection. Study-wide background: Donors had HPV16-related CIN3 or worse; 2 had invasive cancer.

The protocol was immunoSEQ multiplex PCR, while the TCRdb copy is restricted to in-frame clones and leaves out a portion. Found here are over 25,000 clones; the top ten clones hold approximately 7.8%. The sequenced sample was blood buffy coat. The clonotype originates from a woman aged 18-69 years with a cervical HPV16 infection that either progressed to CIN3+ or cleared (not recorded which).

The CDR3: CSARDIVTGGNQPQHF. The part of the CDR3 DNA that was read is TGCAGTGCTAGAGATATCGTGACAGGGGGCAATCAGCCC. The chain is built from TRBV20-1 and TRBJ1-5; 8 nucleotides agree with TRBD1. The CDR3 end is not reached by the read, which stops 3 residues before it; the germline J gene fills it in. V trimming: 0 bases; J trimming: 2 bases; junction bases outside the gene matches: 6. Germline CDR1 DFQATT, CDR2 SNEGSKA (reference sequence). This CDR3 comprises 16 residues.